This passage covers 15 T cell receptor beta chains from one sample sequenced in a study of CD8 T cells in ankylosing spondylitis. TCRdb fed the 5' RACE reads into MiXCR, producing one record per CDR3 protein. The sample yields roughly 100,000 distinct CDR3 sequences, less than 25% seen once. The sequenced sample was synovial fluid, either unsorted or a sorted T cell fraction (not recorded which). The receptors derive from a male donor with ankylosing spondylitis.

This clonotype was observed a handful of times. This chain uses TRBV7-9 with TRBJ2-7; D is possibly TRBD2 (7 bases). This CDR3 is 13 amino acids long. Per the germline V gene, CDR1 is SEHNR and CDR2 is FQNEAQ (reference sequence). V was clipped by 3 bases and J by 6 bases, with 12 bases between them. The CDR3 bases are TGTGCCAGCAGCTTCCGGGGGGCGTCCGAGCAGTACTTC. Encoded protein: CASSFRGASEQYF.

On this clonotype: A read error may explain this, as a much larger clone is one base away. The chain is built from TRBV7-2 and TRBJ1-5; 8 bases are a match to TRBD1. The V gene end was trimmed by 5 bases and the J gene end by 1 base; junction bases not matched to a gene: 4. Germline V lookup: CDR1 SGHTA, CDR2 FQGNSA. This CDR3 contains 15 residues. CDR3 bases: TGTGCCAGCAGCGCGACAGGGGAGAGCAATCAGCCCCAGCATTTT. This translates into CASSATGESNQPQHF. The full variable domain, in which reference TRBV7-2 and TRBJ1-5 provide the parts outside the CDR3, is GAGVSQSPSNKVTEKGKDVELRCDPISGHTALYWYRQSLGQGLEFLIYFQGNSAPDKSGLPSDRFSAERTGGSVSTLTIQRTQQEDSAVYLCASSATGESNQPQHFGDGTRLSIL.

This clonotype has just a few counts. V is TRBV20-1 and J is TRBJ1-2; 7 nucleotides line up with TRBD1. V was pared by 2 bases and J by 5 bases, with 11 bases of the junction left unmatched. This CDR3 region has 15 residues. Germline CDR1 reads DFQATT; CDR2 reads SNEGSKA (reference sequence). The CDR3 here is CSARMYRQGVYGYTF. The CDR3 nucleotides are TGCAGTGCTAGAATGTATAGGCAGGGGGTATATGGCTACACCTTC.

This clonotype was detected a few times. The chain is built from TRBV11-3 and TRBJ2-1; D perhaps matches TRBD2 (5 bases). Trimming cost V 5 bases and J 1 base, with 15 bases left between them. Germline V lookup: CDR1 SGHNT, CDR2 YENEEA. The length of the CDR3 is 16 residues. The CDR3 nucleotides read TGTGCCAGCAGCGTCGGACTGGCCGAGTCCTACAATGAGCAGTTCTTC. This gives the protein CASSVGLAESYNEQFF.

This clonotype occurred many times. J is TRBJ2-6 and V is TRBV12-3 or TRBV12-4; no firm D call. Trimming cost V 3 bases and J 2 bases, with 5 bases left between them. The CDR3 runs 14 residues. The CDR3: CASSFRTGANVLTF. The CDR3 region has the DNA TGTGCCAGCAGTTTCAGAACTGGGGCCAACGTCCTGACTTTC.

CDR3 bases: TGTGCCATCAGTCCCGGACAGGACACAGATACGCAGTATTTT. This codes for CAISPGQDTDTQYF. J is TRBJ2-3 and V is TRBV10-3, with 7 bases aligning to TRBD1. The CDR3 length is 14 residues. Trimming removed 5 bases from V and 2 bases from J; junction bases left unmatched: 4. Germline V gene sequence: CDR1 ENHRY, CDR2 SYGVKD.

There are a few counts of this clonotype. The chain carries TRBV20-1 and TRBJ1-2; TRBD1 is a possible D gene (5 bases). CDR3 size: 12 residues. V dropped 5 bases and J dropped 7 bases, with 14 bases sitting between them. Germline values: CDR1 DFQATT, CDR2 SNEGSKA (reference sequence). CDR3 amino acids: CSAHLGPSGYTF. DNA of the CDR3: TGCAGTGCTCACTTGGGGCCCTCTGGCTACACCTTC.

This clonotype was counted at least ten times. DNA of the CDR3: TGTGCCAGCATAGGATTAGGCAGGCTCACAGATACGCAGTATTTT. Translation gives CASIGLGRLTDTQYF. The V gene is TRBV6-2 or TRBV6-3, the J gene TRBJ2-3; D gene uncertain. CDR1 and CDR2 (germline): MNHEY, SVGEGT. V lost 7 bases and J 2 bases, leaving 16 bases between the germline ends. This CDR3 contains 15 residues.

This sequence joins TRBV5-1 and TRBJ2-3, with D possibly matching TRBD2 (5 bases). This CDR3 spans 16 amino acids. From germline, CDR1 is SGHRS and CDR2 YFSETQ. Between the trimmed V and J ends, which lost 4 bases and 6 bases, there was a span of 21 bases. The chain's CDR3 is CASSPHPSGNPDTQYF. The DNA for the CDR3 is TGCGCCAGCAGCCCCCACCCGAGCGGTAACCCCGATACGCAGTATTTT.

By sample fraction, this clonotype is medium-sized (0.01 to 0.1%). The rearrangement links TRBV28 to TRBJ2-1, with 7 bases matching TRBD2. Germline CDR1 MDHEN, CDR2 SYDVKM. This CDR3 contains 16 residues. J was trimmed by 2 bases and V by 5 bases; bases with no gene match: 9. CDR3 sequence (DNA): TGTGCCAGCAGTCCCTATAGCGGGTATCCCTACAATGAGCAGTTCTTC. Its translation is CASSPYSGYPYNEQFF.

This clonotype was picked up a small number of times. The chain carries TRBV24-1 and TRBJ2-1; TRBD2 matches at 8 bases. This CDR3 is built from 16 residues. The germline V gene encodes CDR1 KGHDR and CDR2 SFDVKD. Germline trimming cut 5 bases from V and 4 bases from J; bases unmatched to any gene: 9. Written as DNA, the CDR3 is TGTGCCACCAGTGCTCCCGGTGTAGCGGGGTACAATGAGCAGTTCTTC. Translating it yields CATSAPGVAGYNEQFF.

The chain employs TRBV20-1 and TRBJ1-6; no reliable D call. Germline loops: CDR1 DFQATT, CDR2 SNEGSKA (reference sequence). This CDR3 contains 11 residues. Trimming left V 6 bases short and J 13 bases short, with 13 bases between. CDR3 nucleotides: TGCAGTGCGAGACCGGGGATGCCCCTCCACTTT. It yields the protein CSARPGMPLHF.

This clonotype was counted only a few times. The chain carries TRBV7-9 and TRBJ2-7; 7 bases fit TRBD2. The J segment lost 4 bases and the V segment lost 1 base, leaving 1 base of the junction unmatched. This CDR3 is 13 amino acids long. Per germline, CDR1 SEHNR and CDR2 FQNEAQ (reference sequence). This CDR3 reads CASSLGGGYEQYV. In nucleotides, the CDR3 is TGTGCCAGCAGCTTAGGGGGAGGGTACGAGCAGTACGTC.

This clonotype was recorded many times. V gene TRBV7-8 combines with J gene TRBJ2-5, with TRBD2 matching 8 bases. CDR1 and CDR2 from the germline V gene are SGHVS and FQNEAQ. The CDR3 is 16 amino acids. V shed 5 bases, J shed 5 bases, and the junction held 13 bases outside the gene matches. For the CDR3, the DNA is TGTGCCAGCAGCCCCATCGGCGCGGGAGGAGTGGAGACCCAGTACTTC. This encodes CASSPIGAGGVETQYF.

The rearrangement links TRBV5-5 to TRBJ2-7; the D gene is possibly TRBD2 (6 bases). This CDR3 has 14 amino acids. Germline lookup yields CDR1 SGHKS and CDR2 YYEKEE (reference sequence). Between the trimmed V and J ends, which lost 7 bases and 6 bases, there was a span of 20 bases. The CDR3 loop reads CASAYEPGVGEQYV. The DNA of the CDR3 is TGTGCCAGCGCTTATGAACCGGGAGTAGGCGAGCAGTACGTC.